The 31 T cell receptor beta chains below come from one sample, sequenced in a study of tumor-infiltrating lymphocytes in primary liver carcinoma. Both RNA and DNA were isolated together from about 20-30 mg of bulk tissue that had not been sorted. The researchers produced TCR beta cDNA from 450 to 600 ng total RNA with a constant-region primer. What produced the TCR beta libraries was three nested multiplex PCR rounds using slightly modified ARM-PCR. For around 9 cycles apiece, the opening two PCR rounds ran with TRBV1-TRBV30 forward primers and a C-beta reverse primer. Each CDR3 protein is one row after TCRdb ran MiXCR on the multiplex PCR reads. The profile shows about 190,000 distinct CDR3 sequences, about 85% of them singletons. The sequenced sample was tumor tissue from primary liver carcinoma. Every receptor here comes from a man in his forties or fifties with primary liver carcinoma and hepatitis B virus infection.

With respect to this clonotype: One junction end does not reproduce the germline sequence, and a read error may be involved. In DNA, the CDR3 is TGCAGCACACCGGGTCAGGGAAGCACATATACGCAGTATTTT. It encodes CSTPGQGSTYTQYF. The V call is TRBV29-1, the J call TRBJ2-3; perhaps TRBD1 as D (5 bases). Germline assignment: CDR1 SQVTM and CDR2 ANQGSEA. This CDR3 is 14 amino acids long.

Worth noting for this clonotype: Relative to the germline gene, one junction end is altered; a read error may explain this. V and J are TRBV29-1 and TRBJ2-3; D is ambiguous. The germline V gene encodes CDR1 SQVTM and CDR2 ANQGSEA. CDR3 length: 12 amino acids. The DNA of the CDR3 is TGCAGCGTTTCCAACAACACAGATATGCAGTATTTC. This translates into CSVSNNTDMQYF.

Remarks on this clonotype: Its ends do not fully match the called genes, so a read error is possible. V and J are TRBV5-6 and TRBJ2-7; D not certain. CDR3 length: 14 residues. Germline-derived CDR1 and CDR2 are SGHDT and YYEEEE. The CDR3 nucleotides are TGTGCCAGCAGCTTGGGAGCAGGTACCTACAAGCAGTACTTC. Encoded protein: CASSLGAGTYKQYF.

Points on this clonotype: One end of the junction does not line up with germline, which may come from a read error. The chain combines TRBV11-3 with TRBJ2-3, with D perhaps matching TRBD2 (6 bases). Germline V CDR1 and CDR2: SGHNT, YENEEA. The CDR3 length is 15 residues. The CDR3: CTSSPGGGGTDTQYF. The CDR3 coding sequence is TGTACCAGCAGCCCTGGGGGAGGTGGCACTGATACGCAGTATTTT.

About this clonotype: One end of the junction is discordant with germline, which a read error may explain. The CDR3: CSVHGEGAENIQHF. The CDR3 DNA is TGCAGCGTTCATGGGGAGGGGGCAGAAAACATCCAGCACTTC. The gene calls are TRBV29-1 and TRBJ2-4, with D possibly being TRBD1 or TRBD2 (7 bases each). The CDR3 has 14 amino acids. Germline V gene lookup returns CDR1 SQVTM and CDR2 ANQGSEA.

Comment on this clonotype: It may be a read error: a sequence one base away is much more abundant. CDR3 in amino acids: CVSNLGDGNQPQHF. The CDR3 nucleotides read TGTGTCAGCAACCTCGGCGACGGCAATCAGCCCCAGCATTTT. J is TRBJ1-5 and V is TRBV28; D not resolved. The CDR3 consists of 14 residues. CDR1 is MDHEN, CDR2 SYDVKM, per germline.

Concerning this clonotype: One end of the junction does not line up with germline, which may come from a read error. This chain links TRBV29-1 with TRBJ2-5; TRBD2 agrees at 13 bases. Germline V CDR1 and CDR2: SQVTM, ANQGSEA. The CDR3 is made up of 15 amino acids. Here the CDR3 DNA reads TGCAGTGTTCGGACTAGCGGGAGTTGGGCGGAGACCCAGTGCTTC. This encodes CSVRTSGSWAETQCF.

On this clonotype: The germline gene is not matched at one end of the junction; a read error may be the cause. The chain recombines TRBV11-2 with TRBJ2-2; 9 bases are a match to TRBD2. Per germline, CDR1 SGHAT and CDR2 FQNNGV. This CDR3 is 18 amino acids long. This chain's CDR3 is CASSLVVPSGDNTGEPFF. In DNA, the CDR3 is TGTGCCAGCAGCTTAGTTGTCCCTAGCGGGGACAACACCGGGGAGCCGTTTTTT.

On this clonotype: Its ends do not fully match the called genes, so a read error is possible. The chain carries TRBV6-6 and TRBJ1-6; D perhaps matches TRBD1 (5 bases). This CDR3 is 15 amino acids long. Germline V lookup: CDR1 MNHNY, CDR2 SVGAGI (reference sequence). The CDR3 spells CVSSLGAGRNSPLHF. The CDR3 DNA is TGTGTCAGCAGTCTCGGGGCAGGGCGCAATTCACCCCTCCACTTT.

Only one count was recorded for this clonotype. At one boundary the junction diverges from the germline segment, which might be a read error. This rearrangement joins TRBV12-3 or TRBV12-4 to TRBJ1-5; D ambiguous. The CDR3 extends over 15 amino acids. The CDR3 nucleotides read TGTGCCAGCATCCCCGCAGCGCAGGCTAACCAGCCCCAGGATTTT. The encoded protein is CASIPAAQANQPQDF.

The chain is built from TRBV5-4 and TRBJ1-6; D gene unclear. In germline, CDR1 is SGHNT, CDR2 YYREEE (reference sequence). Trimming removed 5 bases at V and 5 bases at J, with 5 bases between. This CDR3 region has 12 residues. The CDR3 is CASSHHNSPLHF. In DNA, the CDR3 is TGTGCCAGCAGTCACCATAATTCACCCCTCCACTTT.

On this clonotype: One end of the junction is discordant with germline, which a read error may explain. The chain couples TRBV11-1 to TRBJ2-3; no clear D. Germline V CDR1 and CDR2: SGHAT, FQDESV (reference sequence). This CDR3 spans 13 amino acids. For the CDR3, the DNA is TGTGCGAGCAGCTTTATTGATACAGATACGCGGTATTTT. It codes for CASSFIDTDTRYF.

Concerning this clonotype itself: The conserved phenylalanine or tryptophan normally closing the CDR3 is absent here, so this likely arose from a read error. The gene calls are TRBV28 and TRBJ2-7; TRBD1 matches at 9 bases. The CDR3 totals 14 residues. Germline assignment: CDR1 MDHEN and CDR2 SYDVKM. V lost 4 bases, J lost 6 bases, and 7 bases stayed unmatched. CDR3: CASSSGTGMLEQYI. CDR3 sequence (DNA): TGTGCCAGCAGTTCCGGGACAGGGATGCTCGAGCAGTACATC.

Points on this clonotype: A read error is likely, as this CDR3 ends without the conserved phenylalanine or tryptophan. No DNA is shown, since the ends of the CDR3 on it are uncertain; the CDR3 is the one TCRdb lists. The chain couples TRBV6-1 to TRBJ1-2. Germline V gives CDR1 MNHNS, CDR2 SASEGT. The CDR3 extends over 13 residues, inclusive of both ends. This CDR3 is CASNEVPNYGYTL.

This clonotype was counted once. The final CDR3 position lacks the conserved phenylalanine or tryptophan, pointing to a likely read error. This chain uses TRBV11-2 with TRBJ2-1, with 8 nucleotides matching TRBD2. Germline V CDR1 and CDR2: SGHAT, FQNNGV. The CDR3 contains 16 residues. V shed 7 bases, J shed 8 bases, and the junction held 16 bases outside the gene matches. The CDR3 region is CASTSSGSSQSYEQFL. For the CDR3, the DNA is TGTGCCAGCACAAGCAGCGGGAGCTCACAGAGCTATGAGCAGTTCTTA.

The chain joins TRBV5-1 to TRBJ2-1; TRBD2 agrees at 13 bases. J lost 3 bases, V lost 0 bases, and 12 bases had no gene match. The CDR3 runs 20 residues. The germline CDR1 and CDR2 sequences are SGHRS and YFSETQ. DNA for the CDR3: TGCGCCAGCAGCTTGGGGGGGACTAGCGGGACCCCTACTCGCTACAATGAGCAGTTCTTC. This gives the protein CASSLGGTSGTPTRYNEQFF.

With respect to this clonotype: Relative to the germline gene, one junction end is altered; a read error may explain this. The chain combines TRBV2 with TRBJ2-7; TRBD2 is a possible D gene (5 bases). The CDR3 totals 10 residues. CDR1 and CDR2 (germline): SNHLY, FYNNEI. The CDR3 coding sequence is TGTGCCAGCGATAATGGGGAGCAGTATTTC. Residues: CASDNGEQYF.

This rearrangement joins TRBV5-4 to TRBJ2-5; 7 bases match TRBD2. CDR1 and CDR2 from the germline V gene are SGHNT and YYREEE (reference sequence). After removal of 5 bases from V and 9 bases from J, the junction contained 22 bases not matched to a gene. The CDR3 is 17 amino acids. CDR3 amino acids: CASSPTSVETKGRPQYF. In DNA, the CDR3 is TGTGCCAGCAGTCCCACTAGCGTGGAAACTAAAGGGAGACCCCAGTACTTC.

This clonotype was observed many times. The chain employs TRBV5-5 and TRBJ1-5; D uncertain. V lost 0 bases to trimming and J lost 5 bases, with 9 bases between them. CDR3 length: 14 residues. Germline loops: CDR1 SGHKS, CDR2 YYEKEE (reference sequence). The CDR3 nucleotides read TGTGCCAGCAGCTTGGGCGTTATGGATCAGCCCCAGCATTTT. Its translation: CASSLGVMDQPQHF.

In its sample, this clonotype was seen a few times. This sequence may be a read error, since a much larger clone differs from it by one base. The rearrangement links TRBV28 to TRBJ2-3; 10 nucleotides line up with TRBD2. There are 16 residues in the CDR3. Per the germline V gene, CDR1 is MDHEN and CDR2 is SYDVKM. As DNA, the CDR3 is TGTGCCAGCCTGGGAGGAGCGGGAGGGAGCACAGATATGCAGTATTTT. Its protein product is CASLGGAGGSTDMQYF.

This clonotype was counted many times. Sequence at one end of the junction differs from germline and may be a read error. This chain joins TRBV28 and TRBJ2-5; D ambiguous. The germline V gene has CDR1 MDHEN and CDR2 SYDVKM. CDR3 length: 11 residues. CDR3 sequence: CASSSQETQYF. In DNA, the CDR3 is TGCGCCAGCAGCTCCCAAGAGACCCAGTACTTC.

About this clonotype: A read error may account for a junction end that differs from germline. V gene TRBV12-3 or TRBV12-4 combines with J gene TRBJ2-3; D gene unclear. The CDR3 consists of 14 residues. This CDR3 is CASSLLWSTNTQYF. CDR3 coding DNA: TGTGCCAGCAGTTTATTATGGAGCACAAATACGCAGTATTTT.

This clonotype was seen just once. This CDR3 fails to terminate in the conserved phenylalanine or tryptophan, so it likely reflects a read error. The rearrangement joins TRBV6-2 or TRBV6-3 to TRBJ2-7, with D uncertain. The CDR3 is 11 residues long. Germline CDR1 and CDR2: MNHEY and SVGEGT. In DNA form, the CDR3 reads TGTGTCAGCAGTTACACCTACGAGCAGTACTTA. Its protein is CVSSYTYEQYL.

Of note for this clonotype: Mismatch with germline at one junction end may stem from a read error. V and J are TRBV7-9 and TRBJ2-6; D gene ambiguous. The CDR3 loop spans 14 amino acids. Germline V gives CDR1 SEHNR, CDR2 FQNEAQ (reference sequence). The CDR3 region has the DNA TGTGCCGGCAGTTTCGCGTCAGGGGCCAACGTCCTGACTTTC. Amino acid sequence: CAGSFASGANVLTF.

Note on this clonotype: The germline gene is not matched at one end of the junction; a read error may be the cause. The chain uses TRBV29-1 and TRBJ2-3, with D maybe TRBD2 (6 bases). CDR3 length: 15 residues. Germline-derived CDR1 and CDR2 are SQVTM and ANQGSEA. The CDR3 loop reads CSAKGGAGITDTHYF. In DNA form, the CDR3 reads TGCAGCGCTAAGGGCGGGGCCGGCATCACAGATACGCATTATTTT.

On this clonotype itself: The junction and the germline gene differ at one end; a read error may be behind it. The V gene is TRBV6-2 or TRBV6-3, the J gene TRBJ1-5; tentative D call: TRBD1 (5 bases). CDR1 MNHEY and CDR2 SVGEGT come from the germline V gene. This CDR3 region has 13 residues. CDR3 region: CATSYDSYQPQHF. The CDR3 nucleotides are TGTGCCACCAGTTACGACAGCTATCAGCCTCAACATTTT.

As for this clonotype: Here the CDR3 omits its conserved ending phenylalanine or tryptophan, so a read error is the likely source. This rearrangement joins TRBV29-1 to TRBJ2-1, with D tentatively TRBD1 (5 bases). Trimming cost V 5 bases and J 9 bases, with 17 bases left between them. This CDR3 spans 13 amino acids. The germline CDR1 and CDR2 sequences are SQVTM and ANQGSEA. CDR3 sequence (DNA): TGCAGCGTTATCTGGGCCCAGGGCGGTGAGCAGTTCATC. It codes for CSVIWAQGGEQFI.

Points on this clonotype: Germline and junction disagree at one end, which may indicate a read error. V is TRBV30 and J is TRBJ2-4; TRBD1 agrees at 8 bases. The CDR3 length is 15 residues. The germline CDR1 and CDR2 sequences are GTSNPN and SVGIG (reference sequence). The chain's CDR3 is CAWRGRDRIKNIQYF. For the CDR3, the DNA is TGTGCATGGAGGGGACGGGACAGGATCAAAAACATTCAGTACTTC.

About this clonotype: As the CDR3 is not closed by the conserved phenylalanine or tryptophan, this likely results from a read error. CDR3 bases: TGCAACGTTCGGACTAGTGGGAGTTGGGCAGAGACCCAGTACTTA. Protein sequence: CNVRTSGSWAETQYL. This chain links TRBV29-1 with TRBJ2-5; 7 bases match TRBD2. Germline-derived CDR1 and CDR2 are SQVTM and ANQGSEA. CDR3 length equals 15 residues.

This clonotype came up many times. The CDR3 DNA reads as TGTGCCAGCCAGGCCTACAGGGACACTGAAGCTTTCTTT. Its protein is CASQAYRDTEAFF. V and J are TRBV6-1 and TRBJ1-1, with TRBD1 as a possible D gene (6 bases). CDR3 length: 13 amino acids. Germline V CDR1 and CDR2: MNHNS, SASEGT. V lost 8 bases to trimming and J lost 3 bases, with 13 bases between them.

This chain connects TRBV6-5 to TRBJ1-2; TRBD1 matches at 7 bases. With V trimmed by 9 bases and J by 4 bases, 14 bases remained unmatched. The CDR3 is made up of 15 amino acids. CDR1 is MNHEY, CDR2 SVGAGI, per germline. The chain's CDR3 is CARSRPSTGSYGYTF. The CDR3 DNA sequence: TGTGCCAGGAGTCGACCTTCGACAGGGAGCTATGGCTACACCTTC.